The T cell receptor beta chain under discussion was sequenced for a study of CD8+ T cells in alopecia areata. Across the study: Patients remained on tofacitinib for 6 to 18 months and then went 6 months without it. Overall study findings and caveats: Patients displayed less clarity in TCR sharing than mice, a finding possibly related to HLA. Numerous expanded lesional clones remained in scalp and blood during tofacitinib.

Treatment defined: oral pan-JAK inhibitor, 5-10 mg twice daily. Lesional scalp punch biopsies and peripheral blood came from alopecia areata patients. A word on this clone: Antigen specificity is unknown.

Once RNA had been extracted, it was reverse transcribed into cDNA to act as the sequencing template. The table came from immunoSEQ multiplex PCR; TCRdb's copy has only in-frame clones and leaves some out. Of 250,000 to 350,000 clones in the sample, 45% to 70% were seen once. CDR3 length: 15 amino acids. CDR1 is LNHNV and CDR2 is YYDKDF in the germline V gene (reference sequence). With V trimmed by 11 bases and J by 3 bases, 13 bases remained unmatched. Sample: CD4+ T cells sorted from blood, taken around week 53, from a patient treated with tofacitinib. The receptor was isolated from a human donor with alopecia areata. V usage is TRBV15 and J usage is TRBJ2-7, with 10 bases that match TRBD1. The CDR3 DNA sequence: TGTGCCTCAAGACCTTCGGGACAGGGGATCTACGAGCAGTACTTC. Its translation: CASRPSGQGIYEQYF.